Below, one T cell receptor (beta chain) is given with its context. Its antigen remains unidentified. No much larger clone exists at a distance of one base, and base qualities are not known. The data originate from a study of blood T cell repertoires in COVID-19 (dated by TCRdb to 2020 to 2021). Regarding the research as a whole: Collaborator samples came from the United States, Italy and Spain and covered acute and convalescent phases of COVID-19. The prospective study material was composed of cDNA or gDNA derived from T cells, B-cell-depleted T cells, or PBMCs. Subjects who had been exposed to COVID-19, were actively infected with it, or had recovered from it provided the deeply sampled blood TCRbeta repertoires that made up the dataset. A freely available public database, intended as a resource for researchers studying the immune response to SARS-CoV-2, is where the repertoires were released. The samples were drawn from the first 160 participants of the ongoing ImmuneRACE study and from 1,254 subjects provided by 6 global collaborators. A de-identified subject ID, COVID-19 status, age in years and sex were almost always included in the sample metadata. HLA class I and class II types, where available, came from metadata supplied by the sample provider rather than from assay-based typing.

Each collaborating institution followed its own protocols to collect whole blood in K2EDTA tubes. For TCRbeta analysis, collaborator samples were shipped as frozen whole blood, as isolated PBMCs, or as DNA extracted from either sample type. The immunoSEQ Assay, a bias-controlled multiplex PCR, was used to amplify TCRbeta CDR3 regions from genomic DNA. The study's own analysis went as follows. The number of nucleated cells in each sample was estimated from the amplification of reference gene primers within the assay. To quantify the absolute abundance of each unique TCRbeta CDR3 rearrangement, sequence reads were collapsed and filtered. For each sample, productive Simpson clonality was calculated as the square root of Simpson's diversity index over productive rearrangements. TCRdb took over this immuneACCESS table, retaining in-frame rearrangements with V and J assigned. Such tables are incomplete; in checked studies, under half of the missing clones stem from an unresolved V gene, and the remainder is unexplained. That table gives V, J and clone size, and the DNA gave D and trimming. For this sample the table gives about 250,000 clones, of which around four fifths were detected only once. The leading ten clones occupy about 6.3% of the sample.

Points the paper makes about the study in general: Clinical and demographic metadata were provided uncurated, with the amount varying by source and participant.

The germline ends are 3 bases apart after V is trimmed by 3 bases and J by 2 bases. The CDR3, from cysteine to phenylalanine, totals 12 residues. Solely the CDR3 DNA is kept, with 36 bases framed from the first base. The sample consisted of peripheral blood. The TCR was taken from an older woman with active or convalescent COVID-19. The chain employs TRBV12-3 or TRBV12-4 and TRBJ2-3, with no confidently assigned D gene. The DNA sequence is as follows: TGTGCCAGCAGTTTTATCACAGATACGCAGTATTTT. It is translated as CASSFITDTQYF.